The source of this T cell receptor beta chain is a study of blood T cell repertoires in COVID-19. Background on the study: From the United States, Italy and Spain came samples of acute and convalescent COVID-19.

The CDR3 is 19 residues long. V lost 3 bases and J lost 5; bases outside the gene matches: 19. The germline CDR1 and CDR2 sequences are KGHSH and LQKENI. Clones were read by immunoSEQ multiplex PCR, and TCRdb kept only the in-frame ones, dropping some. The data show over 300,000 clones, about nine tenths seen once. This receptor was taken from a woman aged 18-29 years who had recovered from COVID-19. Sequencing was done on a sample of PBMCs or T cells enriched from blood (not recorded which). The chain carries TRBV18 and TRBJ1-3; 7 bases match TRBD1. DNA for the CDR3: TGTGCCAGCTCACCTAAACCGGGACAGCTTATCTCCTATCGAAACACCATATATTTT. This sequence encodes CASSPKPGQLISYRNTIYF.